This T cell receptor beta chain was recorded in a study of cytomegalovirus exposure and HLA in healthy donors. The CDR3 is made up of 11 amino acids. Germline CDR1 SQVTM, CDR2 ANQGSEA. V was trimmed by 3 bases and J by 2 bases, leaving 4 bases between them. The study, taken as a whole, reports: Most subjects had HLA-A and HLA-B alleles reportedly predicted accurately by TCR beta sequences. The classifier reportedly diagnosed cytomegalovirus status with high sensitivity and specificity.

The PCR employed 60 Vbeta primers together with 13 Jbeta primers. Generated by immunoSEQ multiplex PCR, the TCRdb table keeps only in-frame clones and is missing some. The table lists fewer than 200,000 clones, approximately 86% of them singletons, with about 1.5% in the top ten. A note on this clone: What it binds is unknown.

Sequenced sample: PBMCs. The TCR originated in a male donor in good health and CMV-seronegative. The chain couples TRBV29-1 to TRBJ1-1; no definite D call. The CDR3 DNA reads TGCAGCGTTGAGGCCAACACTGAAGCTTTCTTT. Protein: CSVEANTEAFF. Full variable domain (missing parts from reference TRBV29-1 and TRBJ1-1): SAVISQKPSRDICQRGTSLTIQCQVDSQVTMMFWYRQQPGQSLTLIATANQGSEATYESGFVIDKFPISRPNLTFSTLTVSNMSPEDSSIYLCSVEANTEAFFGQGTRLTVV.